Described below is a single TCR beta chain sequence and its context. Its antigen is unknown. V dropped 1 base and J dropped 2 bases, with 9 bases sitting between them. The CDR3 extends over 15 amino acids. CDR1 and CDR2 from the germline V gene are SNHLY and FYNNEI. TCRdb reanalysed the reads using MiXCR and keeps one entry per CDR3 protein. The repertoire holds 250,000 to 300,000 distinct CDR3 sequences, with roughly a quarter as singletons. This sample is part of a study of T cell repertoires in cytomegalovirus infection. General observations from the study: HLA-C-restricted CMV-specific TCR beta clonotypes prevailed in the ex vivo response.

Sequenced: PBMCs. The TCR comes from a human donor in good health (CMV status not recorded). Some clones in this sample may be carry-over from other donors' samples. The chain uses TRBV2 and TRBJ1-5, with TRBD1 as a possible D gene (6 bases). CDR3 region: CASSEGGGGNQPQHF. The CDR3 DNA reads as TGTGCCAGCAGTGAAGGAGGGGGGGGCAATCAGCCCCAGCATTTT.